This entry describes one TCR beta chain. Its antigen is not identified. V lost 0 bases to trimming and J lost 3 bases; unmatched junction nucleotides: 5. Germline CDR1 reads SGHAT; CDR2 reads FQDESV (reference sequence). This CDR3 is built from 17 residues. The repertoire was sequenced with immunoSEQ multiplex PCR; TCRdb's copy has only in-frame clones and lacks some. Counted here are fewer than 350,000 clones, 85% to 90% occurring once; the ten biggest clones make up approximately 0.94%. The sample is drawn from a study of cytomegalovirus exposure and HLA in healthy donors. Findings and limits, study-wide: The classifier was said to identify cytomegalovirus status with high specificity and sensitivity. Many donors shared some public TCRs, even though most TCR sequences were rare. Researchers reported that a few CMV-associated chains were confirmed in vitro as CMV antigen-specific. Cytomegalovirus-associated TCR beta chains were listed, numbering over 150.

The receptor comes from a woman aged 18-29 years in good health and CMV-seronegative. The sample was PBMCs. The V call is TRBV11-1, the J call TRBJ2-7, with 13 positions matching TRBD2. Here the CDR3 DNA reads TGTGCCAGCAGCTTAGCGGGACTAGCGGGACCTTTCTACGAGCAGTACTTC. This codes for CASSLAGLAGPFYEQYF.